This T cell receptor beta chain was recovered during a study of blood T cell repertoires in COVID-19. Clones were sequenced by immunoSEQ multiplex PCR, and TCRdb holds only the in-frame ones, with some missing. The table records 130,000 to 150,000 clones, 70% to 90% of them present only once. The CDR3 totals 14 residues. Between the trimmed V and J ends, which lost 5 bases and 6 bases, there was a span of 13 bases. In germline, CDR1 is SGHNT, CDR2 YENEEA. The source of this sequence is a woman aged 60 to 75 with COVID-19, enrolled during active disease. Sequenced sample: peripheral blood. V gene TRBV11-3 combines with J gene TRBJ2-2; maybe TRBD2 (6 bases). CDR3 region: CASSPGPSAGELFF. Written as DNA, the CDR3 is TGTGCCAGCAGCCCGGGACCTAGCGCCGGGGAGCTGTTTTTT.